This T cell receptor beta chain was documented in a study of blood T cell repertoires in COVID-19. About the research overall: The study drew acute and convalescent COVID-19 samples from the United States, Italy and Spain. PBMCs, B-cell-depleted T cells, or T cells provided the cDNA or gDNA that made up the material.

Methods used by the authors: Reference gene primer amplification gave nucleated cell count estimates. Assay: immunoSEQ multiplex PCR; the TCRdb copy retains only in-frame clones and omits some. That table furnishes V, J and clone size, whereas the DNA furnished D and trimming. The repertoire holds around 200,000 clones, with roughly 80% as singletons. CDR3 size: 13 residues. Losses at the gene ends were 3 bases for V and 5 bases for J; bases not matched to a gene: 3. Germline CDR1 reads MGHDK; CDR2 reads SYGVNS. This clone was seen at least ten times. The chain combines TRBV25-1 with TRBJ1-1; 7 bases map to TRBD1. The sequence was collected from a man between 45 and 60 years old who had recovered from COVID-19. Sequenced sample: peripheral blood. CDR3 sequence reads: CASSEPGQTEAFF. CDR3 nucleotides: TGTGCCAGCAGTGAGCCGGGACAGACTGAAGCTTTCTTT.